These 26 T cell receptor beta chains came from one sample sequenced in a study of blood T cells in healthy people across ages. PCR was performed a second time for about 7 to 11 cycles using a sample-barcoded 5' primer and a J-beta primer mix. Using its own MiXCR run on the 5' RACE reads, TCRdb lists one record per CDR3 protein. The table has 710,000 or so distinct CDR3 sequences, 32% seen once. Specimen: blood. These receptor sequences come from a woman aged 80 or over in good health.

To note about this clonotype: A much larger clone differs from this one at a single base, so this may be a read error. The chain carries TRBV6-2 or TRBV6-3 and TRBJ2-7, with 7 nucleotides matching TRBD1. After removal of 5 bases from V and 2 bases from J, the junction contained 9 bases not matched to a gene. The germline gives CDR1 MNHEY, CDR2 SVGEGT. The CDR3 is made up of 15 amino acids. The CDR3 region has the DNA TGTGCCAGCAGTGACGCCAGTGACAGGGCCTACGAGCAGTACTTC. Translated: CASSDASDRAYEQYF.

This clonotype was detected many times. V and J are TRBV20-1 and TRBJ2-1; D gene uncertain. Trimming left V 7 bases short and J 5 bases short, with 15 bases between. The V gene's germline CDR1 is DFQATT and CDR2 SNEGSKA (reference sequence). The CDR3 has 13 amino acids. The CDR3: CSVETRRDNEQFF. The CDR3 DNA reads TGCAGTGTCGAGACTCGCCGGGACAATGAGCAGTTCTTC.

This clonotype has ten or more counts. The chain joins TRBV6-1 to TRBJ2-5; possible D gene TRBD2, 6 bases. The CDR3 has 17 amino acids. The V and J ends lost 1 base and 3 bases respectively, with 18 bases between them. Germline-derived CDR1 and CDR2 are MNHNS and SASEGT. The CDR3 DNA reads as TGTGCCAGCAGTGAAGAAGCAGGAGGGGCAGGGAAAGAGACCCAGTACTTC. Translating gives CASSEEAGGAGKETQYF.

This clonotype was recorded many times. This chain connects TRBV5-5 to TRBJ2-7, with D possibly TRBD1 on 5 matching bases. Germline CDR1 is SGHKS and CDR2 is YYEKEE (reference sequence). The ends were cut back, 0 bases at V and 6 bases at J, with 13 bases in the middle. The CDR3 has 14 amino acids. CDR3 nucleotide sequence: TGTGCCAGCAGCTTGGTTCAGGGCAGGAGCGAGCAGTACTTC. Translation: CASSLVQGRSEQYF.

About this clonotype itself: A much more abundant neighbour one base away suggests this may be a read error. The rearrangement uses TRBV28 and TRBJ2-3; D is ambiguous. Germline V CDR1 and CDR2: MDHEN, SYDVKM. Trimming shortened V by 2 bases and J by 15 bases, and 15 bases separated the two germline ends. The CDR3 consists of 12 residues. The CDR3 DNA is TGTGCCAGCAGTTTACTTCCCATTGGATTCTATTTT. It specifies CASSLLPIGFYF.

Concerning this clonotype: An end of the junction does not agree with germline; a read error may underlie this. The chain uses TRBV6-1 and TRBJ2-1, with no clear D. The CDR3 is 15 residues long. Germline V gene data show CDR1 as MNHNS and CDR2 as SASEGT. The CDR3 coding sequence is TGTGCCAGCAATGCACTCTACCGATCCTACAATGAGGAGTTCTTC. Its protein product is CASNALYRSYNEEFF.

This clonotype was detected many times. The CDR3 bases are TGTGCCAGCAGCTTTAGCGGGGGGAGCACAGATACGCAGTATTTT. This codes for CASSFSGGSTDTQYF. The V call is TRBV7-6, the J call TRBJ2-3; 10 positions match TRBD2. The CDR3 sequence is 15 residues long. Trimming took 3 bases from V and 0 from J; bases not matched to a gene: 0. CDR1 is SGHVS, CDR2 FNYEAQ, per germline.

Turning to this clonotype: One base away lies a much larger clone, so this may be a sequencing read error. The chain joins TRBV7-2 to TRBJ2-5; 12 nucleotides agree with TRBD1. The CDR3 covers 15 residues. The germline V gene encodes CDR1 SGHTA and CDR2 FQGNSA. V dropped 1 base and J dropped 11; count of bases not matched to a gene: 8. The CDR3 loop is CASSLGGQGASEQYF. Written as DNA, the CDR3 is TGTGCCAGCAGCTTAGGGGGACAGGGGGCCTCTGAGCAGTACTTC. The full variable domain, its missing parts supplied by reference TRBV7-2 and TRBJ2-5, is GAGVSQSPSNKVTEKGKDVELRCDPISGHTALYWYRQSLGQGLEFLIYFQGNSAPDKSGLPSDRFSAERTGGSVSTLTIQRTQQEDSAVYLCASSLGGQGASEQYFGPGTRLLVL.

The chain links TRBV9 to TRBJ1-3, with D uncertain. The germline gives CDR1 SGDLS, CDR2 YYNGEE. This CDR3 is built from 15 residues. Trimming took off 2 bases at V and 0 bases at J, with 9 bases between the two ends. Here the CDR3 DNA reads TGTGCCAGCAGCGTCGGACGGAGCTCTGGAAACACCATATATTTT. Protein sequence: CASSVGRSSGNTIYF.

This clonotype was found a few times. V gene TRBV11-2 combines with J gene TRBJ1-6; 9 nucleotides line up with TRBD1. The CDR3 extends over 16 amino acids. Germline trimming cut 5 bases from V and 3 bases from J; bases unmatched to any gene: 5. The V gene's germline CDR1 is SGHAT and CDR2 FQNNGV. The chain's CDR3 is CASSLPTGGYNSPLHF. The CDR3 DNA sequence: TGTGCCAGCAGCCTACCGACAGGGGGCTATAATTCACCCCTCCACTTT.

The genes are TRBV7-2 and TRBJ2-7, with a weak D call TRBD1 (6 bases). The CDR3 extends over 15 amino acids. Germline V CDR1 and CDR2: SGHTA, FQGNSA. Trimming removed 2 bases from V and 1 base from J, with 12 bases in between. The CDR3 DNA follows: TGTGCCAGCAGCTTATTTACAGGGCCGTCCTACGAGCAGTACTTC. It is translated as CASSLFTGPSYEQYF.

This clonotype was detected a few times. This sequence joins TRBV28 and TRBJ2-1, with 11 nucleotides matching TRBD2. The CDR3 is 15 amino acids. With 8 bases clipped from V and 3 bases from J, the junction kept 6 bases outside the gene matches. CDR1 MDHEN and CDR2 SYDVKM come from the germline V gene. The CDR3 protein is CASGGLADHYNEQFF. The CDR3 nucleotides are TGTGCCAGCGGGGGACTAGCGGACCACTACAATGAGCAGTTCTTC.

Regarding this clonotype: This may come from a read error, since a much larger clone is one base off. The J gene is TRBJ1-2, the V gene TRBV7-2; D perhaps matches TRBD1 (5 bases). CDR3 length equals 13 residues. Germline lookup yields CDR1 SGHTA and CDR2 FQGNSA. The CDR3: CASKLQAPYDYTF. As DNA, the CDR3 is TGTGCCAGCAAGTTACAGGCCCCTTATGACTACACCTTC. The variable domain in full, with the rest retrieved from reference TRBV7-2 and TRBJ1-2, is GAGVSQSPSNKVTEKGKDVELRCDPISGHTALYWYRQSLGQGLEFLIYFQGNSAPDKSGLPSDRFSAERTGGSVSTLTIQRTQQEDSAVYLCASKLQAPYDYTFGSGTRLTVV.

This clonotype was counted many times. The rearrangement links TRBV20-1 to TRBJ2-7, with D possibly TRBD2 on 6 matching bases. This CDR3 contains 14 residues. Between the trimmed V and J ends, which lost 6 bases and 4 bases, there was a span of 19 bases. CDR1 is DFQATT and CDR2 is SNEGSKA in the germline V gene (reference sequence). CDR3 in amino acids: CSALNAGQGYEQYF. In DNA form, the CDR3 reads TGCAGTGCCCTAAACGCGGGGCAAGGGTACGAGCAGTACTTC.

This clonotype was observed a handful of times. This chain links TRBV2 with TRBJ1-1; D is unclear. V lost 3 bases and J lost 1, with 6 bases in between. CDR3 length: 13 residues. The germline gives CDR1 SNHLY, CDR2 FYNNEI. In nucleotides, the CDR3 is TGTGCCAGCAGTGAGCCGGAGAACACTGAAGCTTTCTTT. As protein: CASSEPENTEAFF.

The V call is TRBV20-1, the J call TRBJ2-7; 15 bases are a match to TRBD2. The CDR3 covers 16 residues. The junction had 6 bases not matched to a gene; V was cut back by 6 bases and J by 0 bases. Germline V gives CDR1 DFQATT, CDR2 SNEGSKA (reference sequence). The CDR3 spells CSASGLAGGSSYEQYF. For the CDR3, the DNA is TGCAGTGCCTCCGGACTAGCGGGAGGGAGCTCCTACGAGCAGTACTTC.

The chain is built from TRBV20-1 and TRBJ2-7; 10 bases are shared with TRBD1. The CDR3 is 14 residues long. Germline values: CDR1 DFQATT, CDR2 SNEGSKA (reference sequence). V trimming: 2 bases; J trimming: 6 bases; junction bases outside the gene matches: 7. The CDR3 is CSARTRDRGAEQYF. CDR3 DNA sequence: TGCAGTGCTAGAACCCGGGACAGGGGAGCCGAGCAGTACTTC.

At least ten counts were recorded for this clonotype. The chain uses TRBV29-1 and TRBJ2-3; D is unclear. The ends were cut back, 6 bases at V and 0 bases at J, with 10 bases in the middle. From germline, CDR1 is SQVTM and CDR2 ANQGSEA. The CDR3 is 13 residues long. CDR3 DNA: TGCAGCGTCGAGCACCATAGCACAGATACGCAGTATTTT. Protein product: CSVEHHSTDTQYF.

This chain connects TRBV19 to TRBJ1-2; TRBD1 is a possible D gene (5 bases). V was shortened by 5 bases and J by 8 bases, with 15 bases between the two germline ends. CDR1 is LNHDA and CDR2 is SQIVND in the germline V gene (reference sequence). CDR3 size: 13 residues. CDR3 nucleotides: TGTGCCAGTAGTCCCCCCAGGGATTCCGGCTACACCTTC. It encodes CASSPPRDSGYTF.

As for this clonotype: Relative to the germline gene, one junction end is altered; a read error may explain this. The chain has TRBV7-8 and TRBJ1-2; 10 nucleotides align to TRBD1. CDR3 size: 17 residues. The germline V gene has CDR1 SGHVS and CDR2 FQNEAQ. CDR3 protein: CASSLGQGLLGAYDYTF. In nucleotides, the CDR3 is TGTGCCAGCAGCTTGGGACAGGGGCTCCTCGGCGCGTATGACTACACCTTC.

At least ten counts were recorded for this clonotype. The chain uses TRBV7-2 and TRBJ1-1; D not certain. This CDR3 spans 15 amino acids. V gave up 5 bases and J gave up 2 bases, with 15 bases separating them. The V gene's germline CDR1 is SGHTA and CDR2 FQGNSA. CDR3 sequence reads: CASSPPLGVNTEAFF. DNA of the CDR3: TGTGCCAGCAGCCCCCCGCTGGGAGTTAACACTGAAGCTTTCTTT.

This clonotype was found once. J is TRBJ1-1 and V is TRBV11-2, with 7 positions matching TRBD1. V lost 6 bases and J lost 3; bases outside the gene matches: 10. Germline V lookup: CDR1 SGHAT, CDR2 FQNNGV. The CDR3 spans 15 residues. The CDR3 is CASRSRQGGYTEAFF. The CDR3 DNA sequence: TGTGCCAGCAGAAGTAGACAGGGTGGGTACACTGAAGCTTTCTTT.

This clonotype has a count of ten or more. The chain is built from TRBV5-1 and TRBJ1-2; D might be TRBD1 (5 bases). This CDR3 region has 13 residues. CDR1 SGHRS and CDR2 YFSETQ come from the germline V gene. V lost 7 bases to trimming and J lost 8 bases, with 18 bases between them. CDR3 loop: CASRKGLTEGYTF. CDR3 DNA sequence: TGCGCCAGCCGCAAGGGGCTAACGGAGGGCTACACCTTC.

This CDR3 reads CASSFLTPSYEQYF. The CDR3, as DNA: TGTGCCAGCAGTTTCTTAACACCATCCTACGAGCAGTACTTC. The chain uses TRBV28 and TRBJ2-7; no clear D gene. V was clipped by 3 bases and J by 1 base, with 10 bases between them. CDR3 length equals 14 residues. Germline V gene sequence: CDR1 MDHEN, CDR2 SYDVKM. Based on the CDR3 plus reference TRBV28 and TRBJ2-7, the full variable domain is DVKVTQSSRYLVKRTGEKVFLECVQDMDHENMFWYRQDPGLGLRLIYFSYDVKMKEKGDIPEGYSVSREKKERFSLILESASTNQTSMYLCASSFLTPSYEQYFGPGTRLTVT.

This rearrangement joins TRBV4-1 to TRBJ2-3, with D perhaps matching TRBD1 or TRBD2 (6 bases each). Trimming left V 1 base short and J 2 bases short, with 13 bases between. The germline V gene encodes CDR1 MGHRA and CDR2 YSYEKL. CDR3 size: 16 residues. As DNA, the CDR3 is TGCGCCAGCAGCCAAGTGAGAGGGGGGACCACAGATACGCAGTATTTT. Protein: CASSQVRGGTTDTQYF.

This chain uses TRBV6-6 with TRBJ2-3; perhaps TRBD2 as D (5 bases). The CDR3 covers 13 residues. CDR1 and CDR2 from the germline V gene are MNHNY and SVGAGI (reference sequence). The germline V and J ends were trimmed by 10 bases and 9 bases, with 20 bases remaining between them. CDR3 region: CATNQVGGGTQYF. Written as DNA, the CDR3 is TGTGCCACCAATCAGGTTGGTGGCGGGACGCAGTATTTT.